These 17 T cell receptor beta chains were all obtained from the same sample, sequenced in a study of identical twins' blood T cells. TCRdb analysed the 5' RACE reads with MiXCR anew, one entry per CDR3 protein. The sample records roughly 380,000 distinct CDR3 sequences, roughly 27% being singletons. Sequenced material: PBMCs. The receptors stem from a woman aged 18 to 55 in good health.

V gene TRBV11-2 combines with J gene TRBJ2-3, with TRBD2 matching over 8 bases. The CDR3 runs to 16 residues. V shed 5 bases, J shed 6 bases, and the junction held 13 bases outside the gene matches. Germline V CDR1 and CDR2: SGHAT, FQNNGV. In DNA, the CDR3 is TGTGCCAGCAGCCCGGCGTCCGGGACTAGGAGGGATACGCAGTATTTT. Protein: CASSPASGTRRDTQYF.

The chain is built from TRBV29-1 and TRBJ1-1; D is ambiguous. The germline V gene encodes CDR1 SQVTM and CDR2 ANQGSEA. The CDR3 has 12 amino acids. CDR3 sequence: CTGGLLNTEAFF. The CDR3 nucleotides read TGCACCGGTGGGTTACTCAACACTGAAGCTTTCTTT.

Concerning this clonotype itself: This could be a read error, since a much larger clone is one nucleotide away. The V and J genes are TRBV2 and TRBJ1-2, with D unclear. V lost 8 bases and J 4 bases, leaving 20 bases between the germline ends. Germline loops: CDR1 SNHLY, CDR2 FYNNEI. The CDR3 has 15 amino acids. In nucleotides, the CDR3 is TGTGCCAGCGAAGAAAATATCTTAGCTAGCTATGGCTACACCTTC. Residues: CASEENILASYGYTF.

The genes are TRBV29-1 and TRBJ1-1; D remains unclear. Germline values: CDR1 SQVTM, CDR2 ANQGSEA. The CDR3 extends over 13 amino acids. Trimming removed 4 bases at V and 7 bases at J, with 16 bases between. The CDR3 nucleotides read TGCAGCGTTGTAGGCGCCCCCACCGTTGAAGCTTTCTTT. Translating gives CSVVGAPTVEAFF.

This chain links TRBV5-1 with TRBJ1-2; D not certain. The germline V and J ends were trimmed by 0 bases and 5 bases, with 11 bases remaining between them. This CDR3 spans 14 amino acids. The germline V gene has CDR1 SGHRS and CDR2 YFSETQ. CDR3 in amino acids: CASSLESGKYGYTF. CDR3 nucleotide sequence: TGCGCCAGCAGCTTGGAGAGCGGCAAATATGGCTACACCTTC.

The rearrangement uses TRBV9 and TRBJ1-1; 7 bases match TRBD1. With V trimmed by 6 bases and J by 3 bases, 11 bases remained unmatched. This CDR3 contains 15 residues. Per the germline V gene, CDR1 is SGDLS and CDR2 is YYNGEE. The CDR3 region has the DNA TGTGCCAGCATGGGAGTGAAGGGGGCTGACACTGAAGCTTTCTTT. It specifies CASMGVKGADTEAFF.

This clonotype was seen a few times. The J gene is TRBJ1-1, the V gene TRBV5-1; D uncertain. CDR1 and CDR2 (germline): SGHRS, YFSETQ. Trimming removed 0 bases from V and 4 bases from J, with 13 bases in between. The CDR3 spans 15 residues. CDR3 coding DNA: TGCGCCAGCAGCTTGGAGGGCAGCCTAGGCACTGAAGCTTTCTTT. This sequence encodes CASSLEGSLGTEAFF.

The chain combines TRBV6-2 or TRBV6-3 with TRBJ2-5; 10 bases are a match to TRBD1. V gave up 8 bases and J gave up 5 bases; unmatched junction bases: 23. This CDR3 region has 19 residues. The germline gives CDR1 MNHEY, CDR2 SVGEGT. CDR3 sequence (DNA): TGTGCCAGCGGTTTCTATTACTCCGGTCTTGGGACAGGGGACGAGACCCAGTACTTC. It yields the protein CASGFYYSGLGTGDETQYF.

This chain joins TRBV18 and TRBJ2-1; 7 nucleotides line up with TRBD1. CDR1 is KGHSH, CDR2 LQKENI, per germline. Trimming took 5 bases from V and 14 from J; bases not matched to a gene: 12. This CDR3 contains 13 residues. For the CDR3, the DNA is TGTGCCAGCTCAGCAAACCCTAGACAGGGCGAGTTCTTC. As protein: CASSANPRQGEFF.

This clonotype was picked up a small number of times. The V and J genes are TRBV10-3 and TRBJ1-3; D unclear. The CDR3 extends over 15 amino acids. V was clipped by 7 bases and J by 0 bases, with 13 bases between them. The V gene's germline CDR1 is ENHRY and CDR2 SYGVKD. CDR3: CAINDPRSSGNTIYF. Written as DNA, the CDR3 is TGTGCCATCAACGACCCCCGGTCCTCTGGAAACACCATATATTTT.

This clonotype was seen a few times. The chain uses TRBV10-2 and TRBJ2-1; a weak D match, TRBD1 (5 bases). The CDR3 is 12 amino acids. Looked up from germline, CDR1 is WSHSY and CDR2 is SAAADI. V was pared by 9 bases and J by 4 bases, with 10 bases between. CDR3 loop: CASSAGYNEQFF. The CDR3 bases are TGCGCCAGTTCTGCAGGGTACAATGAGCAGTTCTTC.

The chain couples TRBV20-1 to TRBJ1-1; D remains ambiguous. Per the germline V gene, CDR1 is DFQATT and CDR2 is SNEGSKA (reference sequence). The CDR3 runs 16 residues. V was shortened by 0 bases and J by 2 bases, with 16 bases between the two germline ends. In DNA, the CDR3 is TGCAGTGCTAGAGATGGAGCAGCCAGCATTAACACTGAAGCTTTCTTT. It yields the protein CSARDGAASINTEAFF.

Concerning this clonotype itself: Without the conserved terminal phenylalanine or tryptophan, this CDR3 likely stems from a read error. The chain has TRBV29-1 and TRBJ1-1; tentatively, D is TRBD1 (5 bases). Germline CDR1 is SQVTM and CDR2 is ANQGSEA. V was clipped by 7 bases and J by 4 bases, with 13 bases between them. This CDR3 has 12 residues. DNA of the CDR3: TGCAGCGCCGGGGGAGCGGGCACTGAAGCTTTCCTT. It is translated as CSAGGAGTEAFL.

This clonotype was seen only a few times. The CDR3 spells CASSIRDDGGHEKLFF. The CDR3 DNA reads TGTGCCAGTAGTATCAGGGACGACGGGGGCCATGAAAAACTGTTTTTT. The chain combines TRBV19 with TRBJ1-4; D might be TRBD1 (6 bases). Trimming cost V 3 bases and J 6 bases, with 17 bases left between them. Germline V CDR1 and CDR2: LNHDA, SQIVND (reference sequence). The CDR3 sequence is 16 residues long.

This chain joins TRBV7-9 and TRBJ2-1; TRBD1 is a possible D gene (5 bases). CDR1 is SEHNR and CDR2 is FQNEAQ in the germline V gene (reference sequence). The CDR3 sequence is 15 residues long. Deletions cut 3 bases from V and 5 bases from J, with 14 bases between. CDR3 nucleotides: TGTGCCAGCAGCTTGTTGGGGCAGAGCAACAATGAGCAGTTCTTC. It is translated as CASSLLGQSNNEQFF. The variable domain in full, with the rest retrieved from reference TRBV7-9 and TRBJ2-1, is DTGVSQNPRHKITKRGQNVTFRCDPISEHNRLYWYRQTLGQGPEFLTYFQNEAQLEKSRLLSDRFSAERPKGSFSTLEIQRTEQGDSAMYLCASSLLGQSNNEQFFGPGTRLTVL.

This rearrangement joins TRBV29-1 to TRBJ2-7; the D is unclear. The V end lost 4 bases, the J end lost 2 bases, and 12 bases lay between the germline ends. Germline assignment: CDR1 SQVTM and CDR2 ANQGSEA. The CDR3 loop spans 13 amino acids. CDR3 bases: TGCAGCGTTGTTATAAGGGTGACCTACGAGCAGTACTTC. Translating it yields CSVVIRVTYEQYF.

The chain is built from TRBV20-1 and TRBJ2-1, with TRBD1 matching over 8 bases. The germline gives CDR1 DFQATT, CDR2 SNEGSKA (reference sequence). There are 14 residues in the CDR3. Trimming at V came to 3 bases and at J to 6 bases, leaving 7 bases not matched to a gene. As DNA, the CDR3 is TGCAGTGCTAGTAGGCAGGGGGCTGGCAATGAGCAGTTCTTC. Residues: CSASRQGAGNEQFF.